These 26 T cell receptor beta chains share one sample of origin, sequenced in a study of CXCR3-negative and CXCR3-positive naive CD8 T cells. In preparing the TRB cDNA libraries, 5' RACE with UMI labels was used. TCRdb derives one entry per CDR3 protein from the 5' RACE reads, leaving out DNA. The sample holds some 130,000 distinct CDR3 sequences. Sequencing was performed on naive CXCR3- CD8+ T cells from blood. Subset described: CD45RO-CCR7+CD27+CD95- naive CD8+ T cells lacking CXCR3 (TNR3-). The receptors originated from a human donor in good health. Some clones in this sample may be carry-over from other donors' samples.

The rearrangement links TRBV10-1 to TRBJ2-7; TCRdb names TRBD1, which stays unverified in the absence of DNA. CDR1 is WNHNN, CDR2 SYGVQD, per germline (reference sequence). The CDR3 is made up of 14 amino acids. The CDR3 loop reads CASSRDGTSYEQYF.

The chain recombines TRBV27 with TRBJ1-3. Per germline, CDR1 MNHEY and CDR2 SMNVEV (reference sequence). The CDR3 is 17 residues long. The CDR3: CASSLSQKGGSGNTIYF.

The chain links TRBV7-2 to TRBJ2-7. Germline CDR1 is SGHTA and CDR2 is FQGNSA. This CDR3 has 14 residues. CDR3 in amino acids: CASSSMDGAYEQYF.

The chain employs TRBV7-9 and TRBJ1-3. There are 15 residues in the CDR3. Per the germline V gene, CDR1 is SEHNR and CDR2 is FQNEAQ (reference sequence). The CDR3 here is CASSPRTDSGNTIYF.

The chain has TRBV28 and TRBJ2-5; TCRdb lists TRBD1, though no DNA is available to test this call. Germline-derived CDR1 and CDR2 are MDHEN and SYDVKM. The CDR3 has 15 amino acids. The CDR3 protein is CASSRPGDLEETQYF. Looking up the rest from reference TRBV28 and TRBJ2-5 gives the full variable domain: DVKVTQSSRYLVKRTGEKVFLECVQDMDHENMFWYRQDPGLGLRLIYFSYDVKMKEKGDIPEGYSVSREKKERFSLILESASTNQTSMYLCASSRPGDLEETQYFGPGTRLLVL.

V gene TRBV29-1 combines with J gene TRBJ2-7; the TCRdb call, TRBD2, lacks DNA for checking. Germline CDR1 SQVTM, CDR2 ANQGSEA. There are 13 residues in the CDR3. CDR3 in amino acids: CSVGPAGHYEQYF.

The rearrangement links TRBV11-2 to TRBJ2-7; TCRdb names TRBD2, which stays unverified in the absence of DNA. The V gene's germline CDR1 is SGHAT and CDR2 FQNNGV. This CDR3 is 14 amino acids long. The CDR3 sequence is CASSLDLEGLRQYF. The variable domain in full, completed from reference TRBV11-2 and TRBJ2-7, reads EAGVAQSPRYKIIEKRQSVAFWCNPISGHATLYWYQQILGQGPKLLIQFQNNGVVDDSQLPKDRFSAERLKGVDSTLKIQPAKLEDSAVYLCASSLDLEGLRQYFGPGTRLTVT.

The chain combines TRBV20-1 with TRBJ2-7; the TCRdb D gene call, TRBD2, has no DNA to confirm it. The CDR3 extends over 13 amino acids. In germline, CDR1 is DFQATT, CDR2 SNEGSKA (reference sequence). CDR3 protein: CSARIGGVYEQYF.

This chain links TRBV4-3 with TRBJ2-1; TCRdb calls TRBD1, which cannot be checked without DNA. Per germline, CDR1 LGHNA and CDR2 YSLEER. This CDR3 has 16 residues. The CDR3 spells CASSQDGAGHSNEQFF.

The rearrangement links TRBV10-2 to TRBJ2-1; TCRdb calls TRBD1, which cannot be checked without DNA. In germline, CDR1 is WSHSY, CDR2 SAAADI. The CDR3 is made up of 19 amino acids. The CDR3 sequence: CASIPGGAGYLSSYNEQFF.

The V and J genes are TRBV29-1 and TRBJ1-2; TCRdb picks TRBD1, but there is no DNA to check that call. There are 11 residues in the CDR3. Per germline, CDR1 SQVTM and CDR2 ANQGSEA. CDR3 protein: CSVSRENGYTF. Using reference TRBV29-1 and TRBJ1-2 for the parts outside the CDR3, the full variable domain is SAVISQKPSRDICQRGTSLTIQCQVDSQVTMMFWYRQQPGQSLTLIATANQGSEATYESGFVIDKFPISRPNLTFSTLTVSNMSPEDSSIYLCSVSRENGYTFGSGTRLTVV.

V and J are TRBV6-1 and TRBJ2-2; TCRdb selects TRBD1, and the lack of DNA leaves this call unchecked. This CDR3 spans 19 amino acids. From germline, CDR1 is MNHNS and CDR2 SASEGT. The CDR3 loop reads CASSLQRGQGGPNTGELFF.

The chain has TRBV28 and TRBJ2-5; there is no DNA to check the TCRdb D call of TRBD2. Per the germline V gene, CDR1 is MDHEN and CDR2 is SYDVKM. The CDR3 totals 14 residues. CDR3 loop: CASSPSSGQETQYF.

CDR3 residues: CATSRSDTQYF. The chain is built from TRBV15 and TRBJ2-3. The CDR3 contains 11 residues. From germline, CDR1 is LNHNV and CDR2 YYDKDF (reference sequence).

V gene TRBV4-1 combines with J gene TRBJ2-7. CDR1 is MGHRA and CDR2 is YSYEKL in the germline V gene. This CDR3 comprises 16 residues. The CDR3 region is CASSQDNGGRAYEQYF.

This chain uses TRBV4-3 with TRBJ2-6; there is no DNA to check the TCRdb D call of TRBD2. The CDR3 sequence is 17 residues long. Germline assignment: CDR1 LGHNA and CDR2 YSLEER. CDR3: CASSRSGGTSGANVLTF.

The J gene is TRBJ1-1, the V gene TRBV20-1. Germline CDR1 and CDR2: DFQATT and SNEGSKA (reference sequence). The CDR3 totals 12 residues. Here the CDR3 reads CSAPSVVTEAFF.

The rearrangement uses TRBV5-5 and TRBJ2-7. Germline assignment: CDR1 SGHKS and CDR2 YYEKEE (reference sequence). This CDR3 comprises 13 residues. CDR3 sequence: CASSSLLAPEQYF.

This chain links TRBV6-5 with TRBJ2-7. The CDR3 is made up of 16 amino acids. CDR1 MNHEY and CDR2 SVGAGI come from the germline V gene. The CDR3 sequence is CASSYDLASSSYEQYF.

The chain carries TRBV5-1 and TRBJ2-7; TCRdb names TRBD1, which stays unverified in the absence of DNA. The CDR3 is 14 residues long. Germline V gives CDR1 SGHRS, CDR2 YFSETQ. CDR3 amino acids: CASSPMGQLHEQYF.

This chain uses TRBV12-3 or TRBV12-4 with TRBJ2-2; TCRdb designates TRBD1, a call that cannot be tested without DNA. This CDR3 has 13 amino acids. This chain's CDR3 is CASGGGYTGELFF.

V and J are TRBV29-1 and TRBJ2-3; TCRdb indicates TRBD2, and absent DNA this call remains unverified. CDR1 is SQVTM and CDR2 is ANQGSEA in the germline V gene. The CDR3 is 15 amino acids. CDR3 amino acids: CSVDPLAGGADTQYF.

The chain employs TRBV10-1 and TRBJ1-4; TCRdb's D gene call, TRBD1, goes unchecked for lack of DNA. CDR1 is WNHNN and CDR2 is SYGVQD in the germline V gene (reference sequence). The CDR3 loop spans 16 amino acids. The CDR3 region is CASKTGFGWTNEKLFF.

This chain links TRBV29-1 with TRBJ2-7. Germline V CDR1 and CDR2: SQVTM, ANQGSEA. The CDR3 contains 15 residues. CDR3: CSVVFGESRKYEQYF.

The rearrangement links TRBV7-9 to TRBJ2-7; checking the TCRdb D call of TRBD1 is not possible without DNA. Germline CDR1 reads SEHNR; CDR2 reads FQNEAQ (reference sequence). This CDR3 spans 13 amino acids. CDR3 loop: CASSPGRPYEQYF.

This chain uses TRBV19 with TRBJ1-4. Germline V gene data show CDR1 as LNHDA and CDR2 as SQIVND (reference sequence). The CDR3 loop spans 15 amino acids. The CDR3 loop is CASSMFGYPDEKLFF.